The subject of this entry is one T cell receptor beta chain. Preparation methods for the bulk TCR libraries were those previously described, with listed TCR primers. MiXCR, run by TCRdb on the PCR reads, gives a single entry per CDR3 protein. The repertoire holds 400,000 to 600,000 distinct CDR3 sequences, with roughly 23% as singletons. The data were obtained in a study of molecular identifiers for immune sequencing clone quantification. V was shortened by 0 bases and J by 5 bases, with 13 bases between the two germline ends. This CDR3 comprises 15 residues. In germline, CDR1 is LNHNV, CDR2 YYDKDF (reference sequence). Input for naive CD8 libraries was roughly 17,000 to 1,000,000 sorted cells; the RNA fraction used was 10%, 30% or 50%. Naive CD8 T cells underwent sorting with the CD8+CD4-CCR7+CD45RA+ definition.

V and J are TRBV15 and TRBJ2-5; D is unclear. The receptor comes from a human donor in good health. Some libraries in this study had Jurkat cell RNA spiked in. The specimen was naive CD8+ T cells from blood, with Jurkat cell RNA spiked in. Subset of the sample: FACS-sorted CD8+CD4-CCR7+CD45RA+ naive T cells. The CDR3 sequence is CATSRDSGQYETQYF. The CDR3 nucleotides are TGTGCCACCAGCAGAGATTCTGGGCAGTACGAGACCCAGTACTTC.